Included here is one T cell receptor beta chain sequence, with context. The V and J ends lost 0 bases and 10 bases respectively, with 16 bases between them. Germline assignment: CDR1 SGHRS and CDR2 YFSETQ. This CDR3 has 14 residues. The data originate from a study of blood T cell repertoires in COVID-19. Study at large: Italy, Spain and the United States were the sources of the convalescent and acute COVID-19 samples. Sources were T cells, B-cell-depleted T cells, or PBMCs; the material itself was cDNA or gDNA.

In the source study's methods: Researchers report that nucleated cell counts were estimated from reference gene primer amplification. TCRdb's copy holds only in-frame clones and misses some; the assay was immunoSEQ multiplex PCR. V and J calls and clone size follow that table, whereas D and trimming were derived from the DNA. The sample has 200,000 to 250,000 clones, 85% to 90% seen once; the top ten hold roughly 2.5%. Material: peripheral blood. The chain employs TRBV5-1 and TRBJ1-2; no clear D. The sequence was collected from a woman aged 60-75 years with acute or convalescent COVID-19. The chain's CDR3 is CASSLVVRKADYTF. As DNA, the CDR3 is TGCGCCAGCAGCTTGGTAGTCCGAAAGGCGGACTACACCTTC. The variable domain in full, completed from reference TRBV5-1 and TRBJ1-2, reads KAGVTQTPRYLIKTRGQQVTLSCSPISGHRSVSWYQQTPGQGLQFLFEYFSETQRNKGNFPGRFSGRQFSNSRSEMNVSTLELGDSALYLCASSLVVRKADYTFGSGTRLTVV.